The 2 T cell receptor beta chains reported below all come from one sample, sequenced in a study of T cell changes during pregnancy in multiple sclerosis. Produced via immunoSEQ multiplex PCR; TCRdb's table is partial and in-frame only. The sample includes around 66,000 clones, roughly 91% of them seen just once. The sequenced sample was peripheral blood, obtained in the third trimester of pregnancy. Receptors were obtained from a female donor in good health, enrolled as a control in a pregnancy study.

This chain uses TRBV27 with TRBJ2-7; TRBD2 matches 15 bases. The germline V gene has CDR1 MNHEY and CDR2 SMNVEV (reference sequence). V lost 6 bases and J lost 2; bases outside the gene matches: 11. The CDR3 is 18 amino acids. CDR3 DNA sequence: TGTGCCAGCAGAAGAACCGGGACTAGCGGGAGGCGCACCTACGAGCAGTACTTC. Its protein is CASRRTGTSGRRTYEQYF.

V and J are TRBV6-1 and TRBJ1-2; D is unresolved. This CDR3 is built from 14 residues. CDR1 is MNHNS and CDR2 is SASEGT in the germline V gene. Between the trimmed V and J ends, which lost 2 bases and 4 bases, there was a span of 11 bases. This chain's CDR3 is CASSEYGGFYGYTF. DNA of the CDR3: TGTGCCAGCAGTGAATACGGCGGGTTCTATGGCTACACCTTC.